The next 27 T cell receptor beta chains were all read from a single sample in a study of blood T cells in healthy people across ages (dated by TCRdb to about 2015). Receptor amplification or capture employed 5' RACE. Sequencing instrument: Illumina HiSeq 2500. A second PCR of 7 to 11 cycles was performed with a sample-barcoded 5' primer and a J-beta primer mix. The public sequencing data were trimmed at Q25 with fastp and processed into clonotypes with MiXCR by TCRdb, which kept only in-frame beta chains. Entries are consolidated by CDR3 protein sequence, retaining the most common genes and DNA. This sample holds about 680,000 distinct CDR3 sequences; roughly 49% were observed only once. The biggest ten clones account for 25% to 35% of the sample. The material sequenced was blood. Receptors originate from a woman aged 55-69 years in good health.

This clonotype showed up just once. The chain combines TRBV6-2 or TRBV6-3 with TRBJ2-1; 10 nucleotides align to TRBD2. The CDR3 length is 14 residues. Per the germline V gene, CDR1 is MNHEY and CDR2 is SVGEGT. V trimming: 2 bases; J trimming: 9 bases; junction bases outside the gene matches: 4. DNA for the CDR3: TGTGCCAGCAGTTACCTAGCGGGAGAAAGTGAGCAGTTCTTC. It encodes CASSYLAGESEQFF.

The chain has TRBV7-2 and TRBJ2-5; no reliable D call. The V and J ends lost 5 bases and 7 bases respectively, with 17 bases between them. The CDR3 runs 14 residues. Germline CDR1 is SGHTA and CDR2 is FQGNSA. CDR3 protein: CASSPPSVIGTQYF. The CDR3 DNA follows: TGTGCCAGCAGCCCACCTTCCGTAATAGGGACCCAGTACTTC.

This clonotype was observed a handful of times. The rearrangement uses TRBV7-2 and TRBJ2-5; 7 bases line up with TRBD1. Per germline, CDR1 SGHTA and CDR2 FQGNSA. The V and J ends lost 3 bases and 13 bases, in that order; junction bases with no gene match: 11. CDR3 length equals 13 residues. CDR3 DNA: TGTGCCAGCAGCTTTGTTACGGGACAGCTTGGGTACTTC. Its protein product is CASSFVTGQLGYF.

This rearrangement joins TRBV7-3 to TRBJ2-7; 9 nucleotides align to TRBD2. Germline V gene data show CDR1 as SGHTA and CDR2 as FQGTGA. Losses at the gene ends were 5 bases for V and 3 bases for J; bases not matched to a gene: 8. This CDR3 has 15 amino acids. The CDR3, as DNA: TGTGCCAGCAGCAAAGCCGGGACTAGCAGCTACGAGCAGTACTTC. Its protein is CASSKAGTSSYEQYF.

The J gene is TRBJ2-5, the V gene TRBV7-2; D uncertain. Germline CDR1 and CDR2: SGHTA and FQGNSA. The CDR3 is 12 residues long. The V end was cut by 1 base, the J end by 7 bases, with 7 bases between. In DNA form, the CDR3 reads TGTGCCAGCAGCTTAGATACCACGACCCAGTACTTC. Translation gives CASSLDTTTQYF. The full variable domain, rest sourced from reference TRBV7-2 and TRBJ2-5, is GAGVSQSPSNKVTEKGKDVELRCDPISGHTALYWYRQSLGQGLEFLIYFQGNSAPDKSGLPSDRFSAERTGGSVSTLTIQRTQQEDSAVYLCASSLDTTTQYFGPGTRLLVL.

CDR3 region: CASSVDRGQTGEQYF. The CDR3 bases are TGTGCCAGCAGTGTAGACAGGGGGCAAACGGGCGAGCAGTACTTC. J is TRBJ2-5 and V is TRBV6-5, with TRBD1 matching over 10 bases. The J call may be wrong; the DNA end is better matched by TRBJ2-7. CDR1 is MNHEY, CDR2 SVGAGI, per germline. This CDR3 spans 15 amino acids.

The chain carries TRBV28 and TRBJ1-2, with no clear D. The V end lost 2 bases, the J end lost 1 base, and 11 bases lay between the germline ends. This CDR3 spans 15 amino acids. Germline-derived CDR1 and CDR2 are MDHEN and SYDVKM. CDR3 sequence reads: CASSLPSGNNYGYTF. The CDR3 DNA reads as TGTGCCAGCAGTTTACCATCAGGAAATAACTATGGCTACACCTTC.

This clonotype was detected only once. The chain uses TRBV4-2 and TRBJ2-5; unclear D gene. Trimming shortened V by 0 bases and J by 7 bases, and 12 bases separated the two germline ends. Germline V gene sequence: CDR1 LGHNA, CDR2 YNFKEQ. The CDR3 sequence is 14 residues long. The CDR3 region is CASSQEVARGTQYF. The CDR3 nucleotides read TGTGCCAGCAGCCAAGAGGTAGCAAGAGGGACCCAGTACTTC.

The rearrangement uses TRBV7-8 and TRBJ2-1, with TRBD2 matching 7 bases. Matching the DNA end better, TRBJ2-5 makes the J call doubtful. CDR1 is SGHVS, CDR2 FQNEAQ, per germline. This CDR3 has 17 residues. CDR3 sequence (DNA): TGTGCCAGCAGCTTAGCATCGGGAGGCAGCTCCTACAATGACCAGTACTTC. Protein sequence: CASSLASGGSSYNDQYF.

In DNA, the CDR3 is TGTGCCAGCGGAGGTGGGCCTAGCGGGAGCACAGATACGCAGTATTTT. This codes for CASGGGPSGSTDTQYF. This rearrangement joins TRBV3-1 to TRBJ2-3, with 8 bases fitting TRBD2. Germline CDR1 is LGHDT and CDR2 is YNNKEL (reference sequence). V shed 8 bases, J shed 0 bases, and the junction held 10 bases outside the gene matches. The CDR3 spans 16 residues.

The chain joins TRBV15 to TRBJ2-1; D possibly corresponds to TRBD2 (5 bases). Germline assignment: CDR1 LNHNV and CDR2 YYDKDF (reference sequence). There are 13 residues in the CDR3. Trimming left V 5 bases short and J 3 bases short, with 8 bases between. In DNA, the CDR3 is TGTGCCACCAGCCACGGGGTCTACAATGAGCAGTTCTTC. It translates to CATSHGVYNEQFF.

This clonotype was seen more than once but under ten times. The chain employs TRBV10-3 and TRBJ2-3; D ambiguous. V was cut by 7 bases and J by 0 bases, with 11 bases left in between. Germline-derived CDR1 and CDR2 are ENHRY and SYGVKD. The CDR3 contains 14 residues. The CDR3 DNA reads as TGTGCCATCACCGAGGTATTTAGCACAGATACGCAGTATTTT. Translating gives CAITEVFSTDTQYF.

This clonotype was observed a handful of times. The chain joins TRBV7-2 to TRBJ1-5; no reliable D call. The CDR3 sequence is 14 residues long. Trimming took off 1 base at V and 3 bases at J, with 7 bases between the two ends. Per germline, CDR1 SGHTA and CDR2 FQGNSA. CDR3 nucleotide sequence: TGTGCCAGCAGCTTAGTACAGCCCAATCAGCCCCAGCATTTT. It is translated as CASSLVQPNQPQHF.

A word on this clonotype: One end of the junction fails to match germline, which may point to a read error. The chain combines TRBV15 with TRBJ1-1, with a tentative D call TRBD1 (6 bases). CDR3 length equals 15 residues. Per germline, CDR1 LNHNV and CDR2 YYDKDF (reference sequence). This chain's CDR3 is CAASRGTGFNTEAFF. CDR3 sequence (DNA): TGTGCCGCCAGCAGAGGTACAGGGTTTAACACTGAAGCTTTCTTT.

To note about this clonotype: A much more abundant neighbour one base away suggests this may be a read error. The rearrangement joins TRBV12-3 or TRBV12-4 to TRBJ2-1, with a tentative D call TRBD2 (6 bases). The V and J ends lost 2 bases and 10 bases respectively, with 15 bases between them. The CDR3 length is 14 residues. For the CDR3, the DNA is TGTGCCAGCAGTTTAAGTAGCGGAGTTTACGAGCAGTTCTTC. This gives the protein CASSLSSGVYEQFF.

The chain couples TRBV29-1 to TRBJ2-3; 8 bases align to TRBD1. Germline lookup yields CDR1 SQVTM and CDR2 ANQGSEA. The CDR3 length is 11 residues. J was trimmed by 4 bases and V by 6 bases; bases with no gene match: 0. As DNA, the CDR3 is TGCAGCGTGACAGGGGCAGATACGCAGTATTTT. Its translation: CSVTGADTQYF.

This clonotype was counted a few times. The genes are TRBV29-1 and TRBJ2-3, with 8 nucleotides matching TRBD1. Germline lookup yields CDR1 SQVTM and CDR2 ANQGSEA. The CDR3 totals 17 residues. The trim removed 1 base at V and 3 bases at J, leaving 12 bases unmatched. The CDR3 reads CSVEGGRQGRATDTQYF. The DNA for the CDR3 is TGCAGCGTTGAAGGGGGGCGACAGGGGCGGGCAACAGATACGCAGTATTTT.

The CDR3 spells CSAPWVARTGELFF. The CDR3 coding sequence is TGCAGTGCTCCGTGGGTAGCGAGGACCGGGGAGCTGTTTTTT. This rearrangement joins TRBV20-1 to TRBJ2-2; D is perhaps TRBD2 (5 bases). The CDR3 spans 14 residues. Germline V gene sequence: CDR1 DFQATT, CDR2 SNEGSKA (reference sequence). Trimming took 5 bases from V and 5 from J, leaving 15 bases between them.

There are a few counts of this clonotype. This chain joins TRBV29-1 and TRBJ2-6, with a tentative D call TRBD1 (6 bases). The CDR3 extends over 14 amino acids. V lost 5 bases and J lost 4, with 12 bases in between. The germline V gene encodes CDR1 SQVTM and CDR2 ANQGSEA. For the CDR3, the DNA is TGCAGCGTTCTGGGGGCGAGAGGGGCCAACGTCCTGACTTTC. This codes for CSVLGARGANVLTF.

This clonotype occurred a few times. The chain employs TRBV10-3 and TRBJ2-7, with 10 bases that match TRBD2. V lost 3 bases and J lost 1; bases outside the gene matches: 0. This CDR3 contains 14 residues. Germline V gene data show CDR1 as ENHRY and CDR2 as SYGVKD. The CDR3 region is CAISELAGSYEQYF. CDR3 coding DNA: TGTGCCATCAGTGAACTAGCGGGGTCCTACGAGCAGTACTTC.

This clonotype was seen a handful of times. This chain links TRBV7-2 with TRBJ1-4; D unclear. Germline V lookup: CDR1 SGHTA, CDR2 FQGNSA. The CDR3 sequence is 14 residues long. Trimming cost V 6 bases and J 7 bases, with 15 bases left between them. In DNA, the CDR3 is TGTGCCAGCAGTTTGAGGGTAGAAGGTGAAAAACTGTTTTTT. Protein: CASSLRVEGEKLFF.

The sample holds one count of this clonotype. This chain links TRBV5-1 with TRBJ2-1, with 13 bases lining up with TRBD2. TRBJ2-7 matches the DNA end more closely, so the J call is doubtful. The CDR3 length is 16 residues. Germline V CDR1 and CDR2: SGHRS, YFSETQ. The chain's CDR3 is CASSSGTSGMYNEQYF. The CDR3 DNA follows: TGCGCCAGCAGCTCTGGGACTAGCGGGATGTACAATGAGCAGTACTTC.

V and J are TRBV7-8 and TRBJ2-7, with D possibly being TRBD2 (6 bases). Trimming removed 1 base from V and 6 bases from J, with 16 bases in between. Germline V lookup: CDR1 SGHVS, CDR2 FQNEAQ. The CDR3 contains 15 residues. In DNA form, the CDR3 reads TGTGCCAGCAGCTTAGGAGGTGGGGGAGGTCCCGAGCAGTACTTC. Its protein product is CASSLGGGGGPEQYF.

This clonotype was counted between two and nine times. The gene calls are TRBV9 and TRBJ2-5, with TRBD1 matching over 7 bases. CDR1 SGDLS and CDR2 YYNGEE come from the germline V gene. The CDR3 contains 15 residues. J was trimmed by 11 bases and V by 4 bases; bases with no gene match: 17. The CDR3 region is CASSPRAGDRYEQYF. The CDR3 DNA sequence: TGTGCCAGCAGCCCCCGGGCCGGGGACAGATATGAGCAGTACTTC.

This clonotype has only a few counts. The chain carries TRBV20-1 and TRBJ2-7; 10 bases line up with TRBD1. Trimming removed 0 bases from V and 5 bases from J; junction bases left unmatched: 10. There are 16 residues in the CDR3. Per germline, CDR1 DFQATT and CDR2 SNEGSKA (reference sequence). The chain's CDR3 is CSARDHQGGTGDEQYF. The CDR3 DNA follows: TGCAGTGCTAGAGATCATCAGGGCGGGACAGGGGACGAGCAGTACTTC.

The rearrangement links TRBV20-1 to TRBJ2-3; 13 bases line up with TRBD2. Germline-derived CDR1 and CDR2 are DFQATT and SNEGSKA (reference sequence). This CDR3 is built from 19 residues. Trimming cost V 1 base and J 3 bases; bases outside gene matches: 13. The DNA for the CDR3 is TGCAGTGCTAGAGGAGTCCCGGGACTAGCGGGAACGGGGACAGATACGCAGTATTTT. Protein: CSARGVPGLAGTGTDTQYF.

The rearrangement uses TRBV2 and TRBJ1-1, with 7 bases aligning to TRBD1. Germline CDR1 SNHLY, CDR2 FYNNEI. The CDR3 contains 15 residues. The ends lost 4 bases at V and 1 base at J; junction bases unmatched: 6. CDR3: CASSVARTGNTEAFF. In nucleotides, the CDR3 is TGTGCCAGCAGTGTCGCCCGGACAGGGAACACTGAAGCTTTCTTT.